This TCR beta chain was sequenced in a study of T cell responses to AZD1222 COVID-19 vaccine. Study conclusions and caveats: Once two AZD1222 doses were given, Spike-specific TCR breadth and depth went up.

Only in-frame clones appear in the TCRdb table, and some are missing; sequencing was by immunoSEQ multiplex PCR. The sample lists 130,000 to 150,000 clones; 88% were seen once. A word on this clone: What it binds is not known.

V lost 4 bases and J lost 4; bases outside the gene matches: 2. This CDR3 spans 12 amino acids. CDR1 is SQVTM, CDR2 ANQGSEA, per germline. The genes are TRBV29-1 and TRBJ2-7, with 9 bases that match TRBD1. The source was peripheral blood, collected 28 days after the second dose of the MenACWY control vaccine. The origin of this receptor is an adult who received the MenACWY meningococcal vaccine as a control. The CDR3 region is CSVADRGYEQYF. CDR3 coding DNA: TGCAGCGTTGCGGACAGGGGATACGAGCAGTACTTC.